This T cell receptor (beta chain) was recorded in a study of blood T cell repertoires in COVID-19. The germline gives CDR1 MDHEN, CDR2 SYDVKM. The V end was cut by 6 bases, the J end by 8 bases, with 20 bases between. There are 15 residues in the CDR3. Repertoires were generated with immunoSEQ multiplex PCR, while TCRdb's copy carries only in-frame clones and drops some. This table holds tens of thousands of clones, 80% to 90% found once. The specimen sequenced was peripheral blood. The rearrangement uses TRBV28 and TRBJ1-5, with D perhaps TRBD1 (6 bases). This clonotype originated in an elderly man in a cohort sampled during active COVID-19. The CDR3 region is CASREQGAAFEPQHF. The CDR3 DNA sequence: TGTGCCAGCAGAGAACAGGGCGCCGCGTTTGAGCCCCAGCATTTT. Using reference TRBV28 and TRBJ1-5 for the parts outside the CDR3, the full variable domain is DVKVTQSSRYLVKRTGEKVFLECVQDMDHENMFWYRQDPGLGLRLIYFSYDVKMKEKGDIPEGYSVSREKKERFSLILESASTNQTSMYLCASREQGAAFEPQHFGDGTRLSIL.